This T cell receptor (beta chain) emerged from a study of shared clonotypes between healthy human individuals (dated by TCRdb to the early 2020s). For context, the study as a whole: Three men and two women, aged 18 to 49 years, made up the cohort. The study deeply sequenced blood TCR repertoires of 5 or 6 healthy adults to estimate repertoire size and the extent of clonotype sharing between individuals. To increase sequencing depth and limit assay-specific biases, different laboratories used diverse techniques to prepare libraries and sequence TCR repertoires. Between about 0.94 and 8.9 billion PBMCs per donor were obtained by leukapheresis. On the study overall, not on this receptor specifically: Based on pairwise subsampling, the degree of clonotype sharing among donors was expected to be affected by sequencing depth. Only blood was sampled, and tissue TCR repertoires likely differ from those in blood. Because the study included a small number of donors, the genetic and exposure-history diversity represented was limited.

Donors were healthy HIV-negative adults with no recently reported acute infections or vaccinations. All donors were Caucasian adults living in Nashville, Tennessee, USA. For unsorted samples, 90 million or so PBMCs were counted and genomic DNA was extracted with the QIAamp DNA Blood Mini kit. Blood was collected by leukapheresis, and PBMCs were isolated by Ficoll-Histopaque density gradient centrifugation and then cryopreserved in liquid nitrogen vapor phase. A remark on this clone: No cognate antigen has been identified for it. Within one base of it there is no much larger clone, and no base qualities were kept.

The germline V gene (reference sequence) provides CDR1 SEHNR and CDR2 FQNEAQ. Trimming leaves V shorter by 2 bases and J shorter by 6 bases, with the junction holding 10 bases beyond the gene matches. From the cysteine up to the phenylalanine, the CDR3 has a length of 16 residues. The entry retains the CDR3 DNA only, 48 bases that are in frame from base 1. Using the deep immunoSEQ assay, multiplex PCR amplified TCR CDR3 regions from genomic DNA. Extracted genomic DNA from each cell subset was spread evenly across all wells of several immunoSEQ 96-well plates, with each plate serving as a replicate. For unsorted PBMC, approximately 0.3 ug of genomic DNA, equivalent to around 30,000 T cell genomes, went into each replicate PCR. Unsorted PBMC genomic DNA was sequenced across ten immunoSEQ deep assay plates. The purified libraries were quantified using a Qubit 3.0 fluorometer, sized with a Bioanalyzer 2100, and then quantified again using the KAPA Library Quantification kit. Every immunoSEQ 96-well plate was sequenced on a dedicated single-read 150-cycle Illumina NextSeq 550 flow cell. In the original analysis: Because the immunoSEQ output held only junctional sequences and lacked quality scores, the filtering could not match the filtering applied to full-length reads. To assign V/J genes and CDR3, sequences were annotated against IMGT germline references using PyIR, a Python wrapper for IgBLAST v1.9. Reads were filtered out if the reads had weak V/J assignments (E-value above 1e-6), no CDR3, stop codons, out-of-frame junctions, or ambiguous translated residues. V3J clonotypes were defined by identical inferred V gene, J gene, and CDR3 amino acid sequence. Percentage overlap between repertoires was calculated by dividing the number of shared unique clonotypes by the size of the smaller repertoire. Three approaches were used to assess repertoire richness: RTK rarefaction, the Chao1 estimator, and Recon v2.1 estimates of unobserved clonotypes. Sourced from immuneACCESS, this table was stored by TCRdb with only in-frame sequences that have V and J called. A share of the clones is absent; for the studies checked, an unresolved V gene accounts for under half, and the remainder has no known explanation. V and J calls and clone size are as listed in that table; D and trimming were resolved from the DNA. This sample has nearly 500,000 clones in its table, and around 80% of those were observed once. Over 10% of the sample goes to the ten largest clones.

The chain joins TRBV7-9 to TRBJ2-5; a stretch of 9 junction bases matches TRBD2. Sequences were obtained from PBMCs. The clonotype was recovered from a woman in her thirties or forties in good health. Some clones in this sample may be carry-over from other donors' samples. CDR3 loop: CASSLIVAGEGKTQYF. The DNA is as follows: TGTGCCAGCAGCTTAATTGTAGCGGGAGAGGGTAAGACCCAGTACTTC.